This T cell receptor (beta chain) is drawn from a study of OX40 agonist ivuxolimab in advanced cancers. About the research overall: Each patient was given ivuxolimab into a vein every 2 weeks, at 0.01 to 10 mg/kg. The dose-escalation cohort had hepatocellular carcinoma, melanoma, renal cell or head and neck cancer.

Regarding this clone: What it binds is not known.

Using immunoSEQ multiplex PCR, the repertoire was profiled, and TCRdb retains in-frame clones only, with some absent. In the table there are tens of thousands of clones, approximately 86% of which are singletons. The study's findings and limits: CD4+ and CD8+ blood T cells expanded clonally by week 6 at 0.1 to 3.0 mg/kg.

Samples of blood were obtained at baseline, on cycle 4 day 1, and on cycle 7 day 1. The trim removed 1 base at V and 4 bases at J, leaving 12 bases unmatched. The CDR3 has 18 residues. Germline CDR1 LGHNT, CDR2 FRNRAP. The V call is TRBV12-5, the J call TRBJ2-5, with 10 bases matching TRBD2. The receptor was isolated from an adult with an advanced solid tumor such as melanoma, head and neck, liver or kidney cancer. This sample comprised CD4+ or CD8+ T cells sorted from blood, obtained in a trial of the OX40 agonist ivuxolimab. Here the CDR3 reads CASGLGTLAGEAPETQYF. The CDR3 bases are TGTGCTAGTGGTTTGGGGACCCTAGCGGGAGAGGCCCCAGAGACCCAGTACTTC.